Listed below are T cell receptor beta chains from one sample, sequenced in a study of T cell responses to AZD1222 COVID-19 vaccine. Clones were read by immunoSEQ multiplex PCR, and TCRdb kept only the in-frame ones, dropping some. This table has approximately 85,000 clones, about 90% appearing once. The sample in question was peripheral blood, obtained on day 0 of AZD1222 vaccination. The receptors stem from an adult in good health. CDR3s include the opening cysteine and the closing phenylalanine or tryptophan. The order of the fields is clone size, D gene, J gene, V gene, CDR3 DNA, CDR3 protein. A D gene is named only where the DNA matches it firmly. Part of the rows lack a size; the others show once, few, many or a class for expanded clones.

clone_size: -
d_call: TRBD2
j_call: TRBJ2-7
v_call: TRBV19
cdr3_nt: TGTGCCAGTAGTATAGATCAGAGCGGGGCCTACGAGCAGTACTTC
cdr3_aa: CASSIDQSGAYEQYF

clone_size: few
d_call: TRBD1
j_call: TRBJ1-5
v_call: TRBV19
cdr3_nt: TGTGCCAGTAGTATTTCAGGGGGCCGTTGGGTTCAGCCCCAGCATTTT
cdr3_aa: CASSISGGRWVQPQHF

clone_size: few
d_call: TRBD2
j_call: TRBJ2-7
v_call: TRBV28
cdr3_nt: TGTGCCAGCAGTTTAGCGGGAGTTAGGTACGAGCAGTACTTC
cdr3_aa: CASSLAGVRYEQYF

clone_size: -
d_call: -
j_call: TRBJ1-5
v_call: TRBV6-5
cdr3_nt: TGTGCCAGCAACAGAAGCAATCAGCCCCAGCATTTT
cdr3_aa: CASNRSNQPQHF

clone_size: -
d_call: TRBD2
j_call: TRBJ2-4
v_call: TRBV3-1/TRBV3-2
cdr3_nt: TGTGCCAGCAGCCAAGACAGCGCTAGCGGGAGGAACATTCAGTACTTC
cdr3_aa: CASSQDSASGRNIQYF

clone_size: -
d_call: -
j_call: TRBJ2-7
v_call: TRBV7-2
cdr3_nt: TGTGCCAGCAGCGTCCTCTCCTACGAGCAGTACTTC
cdr3_aa: CASSVLSYEQYF

clone_size: once
d_call: -
j_call: TRBJ2-3
v_call: TRBV27
cdr3_nt: TGTGCCAGCAGTTTATCCCCACCTCAGCGGAGATACACAGATACGCAGTATTTT
cdr3_aa: CASSLSPPQRRYTDTQYF

clone_size: -
d_call: TRBD1
j_call: TRBJ2-2
v_call: TRBV5-1
cdr3_nt: TGCGCCAGCAGCTTGGGGGACAGGAACACCGGGGAGCTGTTTTTT
cdr3_aa: CASSLGDRNTGELFF

clone_size: few
d_call: -
j_call: TRBJ1-1
v_call: TRBV10-3
cdr3_nt: TGTGCCATCAGTGAGTCAAGGGGCGGAATCGGCACTGAAGCTTTCTTT
cdr3_aa: CAISESRGGIGTEAFF

clone_size: -
d_call: -
j_call: TRBJ1-3
v_call: TRBV7-9
cdr3_nt: TGTGCCAGCAGCCTGGACAGTCGCGGAAACACCATATATTTT
cdr3_aa: CASSLDSRGNTIYF

clone_size: -
d_call: -
j_call: TRBJ1-1
v_call: TRBV12-3/TRBV12-4
cdr3_nt: TGTGCCAGCAGCCCGGGGGGGAACACTGAAGCTTTCTTT
cdr3_aa: CASSPGGNTEAFF

clone_size: -
d_call: -
j_call: TRBJ1-2
v_call: TRBV2
cdr3_nt: TGTGCCAGCAGTGGTTACCAGGGAGAAGGCTACACCTTC
cdr3_aa: CASSGYQGEGYTF

clone_size: -
d_call: TRBD2
j_call: TRBJ2-1
v_call: TRBV2
cdr3_nt: TGTGCCAGCAGTGCCCTAGCGGGGGGGCCAAGTGAGCAGTTCTTC
cdr3_aa: CASSALAGGPSEQFF

clone_size: -
d_call: -
j_call: TRBJ2-3
v_call: TRBV20-1
cdr3_nt: TGCAGTGAGGGGCGCGCAGATACGCAGTATTTT
cdr3_aa: CSEGRADTQYF

clone_size: -
d_call: -
j_call: TRBJ1-6
v_call: TRBV10-3
cdr3_nt: TGTGCCATCAGTGTGGGCCGGTCCCTCCACTTT
cdr3_aa: CAISVGRSLHF

clone_size: -
d_call: -
j_call: TRBJ1-1
v_call: TRBV28
cdr3_nt: TGTGCCAGCAGTTTGATCCCACAGAACACTGAAGCTTTCTTT
cdr3_aa: CASSLIPQNTEAFF

clone_size: once
d_call: -
j_call: TRBJ2-7
v_call: TRBV30
cdr3_nt: TGTGCCTGGAGCGGTGGGGCAGGGAGGACCTACGAGCAGTACTTC
cdr3_aa: CAWSGGAGRTYEQYF

clone_size: -
d_call: -
j_call: TRBJ2-6
v_call: TRBV13
cdr3_nt: TGTGCCAGCAGCAGCCGATACTCTGGGGCCAACGTCCTGACTTTC
cdr3_aa: CASSSRYSGANVLTF

clone_size: -
d_call: TRBD1
j_call: TRBJ1-2
v_call: TRBV19
cdr3_nt: TGTGCCAGCCCTCAGTCCCCCGGACAGGGGGCGTATGGCTACACCTTC
cdr3_aa: CASPQSPGQGAYGYTF

clone_size: -
d_call: -
j_call: TRBJ1-5
v_call: TRBV30
cdr3_nt: TGTGCCTGGGGGTTTCCGGGGGTTAGCAATCAGCCCCAGCATTTT
cdr3_aa: CAWGFPGVSNQPQHF

clone_size: -
d_call: -
j_call: TRBJ2-3
v_call: TRBV28
cdr3_nt: TGTGCCAGCAGTTCCGTGGGCCAGGGTGATACGCAGTATTTT
cdr3_aa: CASSSVGQGDTQYF

clone_size: -
d_call: -
j_call: TRBJ2-3
v_call: TRBV27
cdr3_nt: TGTGCCAGCACCTTAGGATGGGGGGATACGCAGTATTTT
cdr3_aa: CASTLGWGDTQYF

clone_size: -
d_call: -
j_call: TRBJ2-5
v_call: TRBV7-9
cdr3_nt: TGTGCCAGCAGCCCCACAGAACTAGAGACCCAGTACTTC
cdr3_aa: CASSPTELETQYF